The T cell receptor beta chain under discussion was sequenced for a study of neurological immune-mediated disorders. Each CDR3 protein is one row after TCRdb ran MiXCR on the 5' RACE reads. The sample gives fewer than 35,000 distinct CDR3 sequences, less than 20% of which show up once; 4.9% is in the top ten. The CDR3 covers 14 residues. CDR1 and CDR2 from the germline V gene are SNHLY and FYNNEI. The germline V and J ends were trimmed by 3 bases and 3 bases, with 9 bases remaining between them. Time point reported: technical triplicate 3. This clonotype was seen more than once but under ten times. The chain is built from TRBV2 and TRBJ2-1; D ambiguous. Sequenced input: CD4+ T cells from blood. This sequence was found in a female donor with HTLV-1-associated myelopathy (HAM/TSP). This chain's CDR3 is CASSDYGIYNEQFF. The CDR3 region has the DNA TGTGCCAGCAGTGATTACGGCATCTACAATGAGCAGTTCTTC.